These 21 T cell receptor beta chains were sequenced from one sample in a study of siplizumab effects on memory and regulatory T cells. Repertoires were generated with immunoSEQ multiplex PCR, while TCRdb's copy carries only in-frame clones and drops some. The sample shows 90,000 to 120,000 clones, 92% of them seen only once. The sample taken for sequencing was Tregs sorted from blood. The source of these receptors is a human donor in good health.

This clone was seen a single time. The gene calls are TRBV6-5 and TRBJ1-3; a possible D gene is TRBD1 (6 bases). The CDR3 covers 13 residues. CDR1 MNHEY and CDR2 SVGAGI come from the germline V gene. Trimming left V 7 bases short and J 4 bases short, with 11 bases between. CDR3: CASTRGGGNTIYF. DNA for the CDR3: TGTGCCAGCACAAGAGGGGGAGGAAACACCATATATTTT.

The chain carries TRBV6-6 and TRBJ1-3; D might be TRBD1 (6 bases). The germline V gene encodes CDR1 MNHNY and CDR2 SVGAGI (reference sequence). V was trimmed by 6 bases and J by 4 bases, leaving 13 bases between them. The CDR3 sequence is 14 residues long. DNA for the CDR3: TGTGCCAGCAGACGGGGGGCGCCCGGAAACACCATATATTTT. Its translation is CASRRGAPGNTIYF.

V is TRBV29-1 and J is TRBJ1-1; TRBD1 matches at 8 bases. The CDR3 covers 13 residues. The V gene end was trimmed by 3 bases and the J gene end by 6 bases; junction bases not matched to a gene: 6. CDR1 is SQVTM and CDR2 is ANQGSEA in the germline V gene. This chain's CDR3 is CSVDTGGWAEAFF. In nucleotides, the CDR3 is TGCAGCGTTGACACAGGGGGTTGGGCTGAAGCTTTCTTT. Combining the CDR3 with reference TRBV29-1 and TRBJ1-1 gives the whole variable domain SAVISQKPSRDICQRGTSLTIQCQVDSQVTMMFWYRQQPGQSLTLIATANQGSEATYESGFVIDKFPISRPNLTFSTLTVSNMSPEDSSIYLCSVDTGGWAEAFFGQGTRLTVV.

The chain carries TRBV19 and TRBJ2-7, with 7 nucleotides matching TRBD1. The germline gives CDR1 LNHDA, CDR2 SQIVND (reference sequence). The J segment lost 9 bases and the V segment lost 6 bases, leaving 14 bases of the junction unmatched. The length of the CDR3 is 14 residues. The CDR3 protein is CASSPGQQSRAQYF. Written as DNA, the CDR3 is TGTGCCAGTAGCCCGGGACAGCAGTCTCGGGCGCAGTACTTC.

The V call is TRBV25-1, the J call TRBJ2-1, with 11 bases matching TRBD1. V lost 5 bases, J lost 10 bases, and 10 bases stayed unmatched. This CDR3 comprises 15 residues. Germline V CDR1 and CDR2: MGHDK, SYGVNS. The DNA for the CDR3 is TGTGCCAGCAGTCTGGACAGGGGGCACTCGGAAGAGCAGTTCTTC. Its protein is CASSLDRGHSEEQFF.

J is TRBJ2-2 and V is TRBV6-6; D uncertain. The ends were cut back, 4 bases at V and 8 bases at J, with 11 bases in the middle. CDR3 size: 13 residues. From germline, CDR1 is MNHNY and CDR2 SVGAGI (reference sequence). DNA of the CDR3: TGTGCCAGCAGTTCGGTGGGTCTGGGGGAGCTGTTTTTT. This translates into CASSSVGLGELFF.

The CDR3 is CATRRTQGADTQYF. DNA for the CDR3: TGTGCCACCAGAAGAACACAAGGTGCAGATACGCAGTATTTT. The chain is built from TRBV2 and TRBJ2-3; no firm D call. The CDR3 sequence is 14 residues long. Germline CDR1 reads SNHLY; CDR2 reads FYNNEI. Trimming removed 10 bases from V and 4 bases from J, with 18 bases in between.

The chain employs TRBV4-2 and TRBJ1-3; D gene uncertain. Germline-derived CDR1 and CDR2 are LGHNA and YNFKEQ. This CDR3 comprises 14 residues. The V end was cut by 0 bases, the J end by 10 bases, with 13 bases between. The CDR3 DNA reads TGTGCCAGCAGCCAAGAGTATCCTCGGTTAACCATATATTTT. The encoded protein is CASSQEYPRLTIYF.

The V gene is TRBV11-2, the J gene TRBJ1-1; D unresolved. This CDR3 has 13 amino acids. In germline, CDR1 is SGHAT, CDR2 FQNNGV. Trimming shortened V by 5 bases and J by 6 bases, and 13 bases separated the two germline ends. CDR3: CASSPNRESEAFF. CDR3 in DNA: TGTGCCAGCAGCCCCAACCGGGAGTCTGAAGCTTTCTTT.

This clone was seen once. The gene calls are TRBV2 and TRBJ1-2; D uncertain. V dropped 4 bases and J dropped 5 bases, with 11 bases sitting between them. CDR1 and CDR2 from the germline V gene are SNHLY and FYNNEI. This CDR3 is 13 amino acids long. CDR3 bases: TGTGCCAGCAGTGTCTCACGGGTTTATGGCTACACCTTC. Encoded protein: CASSVSRVYGYTF.

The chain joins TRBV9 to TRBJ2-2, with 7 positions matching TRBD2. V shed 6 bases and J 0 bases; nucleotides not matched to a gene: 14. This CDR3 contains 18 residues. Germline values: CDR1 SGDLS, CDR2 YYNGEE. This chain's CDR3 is CASTPLPQAGTNTGELFF. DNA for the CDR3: TGTGCCAGCACTCCCCTGCCCCAAGCGGGGACGAACACCGGGGAGCTGTTTTTT.

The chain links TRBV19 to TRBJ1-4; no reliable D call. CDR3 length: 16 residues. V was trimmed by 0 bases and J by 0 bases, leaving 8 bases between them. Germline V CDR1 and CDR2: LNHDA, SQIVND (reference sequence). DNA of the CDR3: TGTGCCAGTAGTATAGAAGTCCCAACAACTAATGAAAAACTGTTTTTT. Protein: CASSIEVPTTNEKLFF.

CDR3 sequence (DNA): TGTGCCAGCAGCTTTGCATCGGGCCACTCCTACAATGAGCAGTTCTTC. This encodes CASSFASGHSYNEQFF. The chain uses TRBV5-6 and TRBJ2-1; D unclear. Trimming took off 2 bases at V and 0 bases at J, with 12 bases between the two ends. Germline-derived CDR1 and CDR2 are SGHDT and YYEEEE. This CDR3 is built from 16 residues.

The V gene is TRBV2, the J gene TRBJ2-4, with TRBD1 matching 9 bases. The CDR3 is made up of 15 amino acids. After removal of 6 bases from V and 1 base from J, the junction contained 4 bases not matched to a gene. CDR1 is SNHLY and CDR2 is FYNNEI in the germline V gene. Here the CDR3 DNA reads TGTGCCAGCAGGGGGGACAGGGTTGCCAAAAACATTCAGTACTTC. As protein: CASRGDRVAKNIQYF.

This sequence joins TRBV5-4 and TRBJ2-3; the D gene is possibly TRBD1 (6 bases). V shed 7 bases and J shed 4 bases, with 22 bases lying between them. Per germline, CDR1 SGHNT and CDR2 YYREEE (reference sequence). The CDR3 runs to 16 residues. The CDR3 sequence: CASGQQGNPLADTQYF. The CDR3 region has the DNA TGTGCCAGCGGACAACAGGGAAATCCTCTGGCAGATACGCAGTATTTT.

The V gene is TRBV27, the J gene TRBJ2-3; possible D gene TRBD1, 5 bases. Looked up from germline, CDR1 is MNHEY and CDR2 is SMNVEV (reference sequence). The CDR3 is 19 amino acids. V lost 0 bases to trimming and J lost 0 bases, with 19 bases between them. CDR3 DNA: TGTGCCAGCAGTTTATCGTTCGGGCAGGGCGGTTCTAGCACAGATACGCAGTATTTT. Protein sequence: CASSLSFGQGGSSTDTQYF.

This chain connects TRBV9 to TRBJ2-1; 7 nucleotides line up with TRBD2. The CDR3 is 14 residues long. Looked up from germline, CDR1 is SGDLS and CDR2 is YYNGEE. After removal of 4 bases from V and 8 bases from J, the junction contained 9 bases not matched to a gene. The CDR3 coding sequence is TGTGCCAGCAGCCCCGGGGCGGGAGCCCATGAGCAGTTCTTC. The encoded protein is CASSPGAGAHEQFF.

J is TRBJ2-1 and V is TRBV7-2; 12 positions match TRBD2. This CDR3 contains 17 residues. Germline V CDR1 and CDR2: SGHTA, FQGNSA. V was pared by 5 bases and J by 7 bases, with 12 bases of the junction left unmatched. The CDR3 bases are TGTGCCAGCAGCCAGCGGCCTAGCGGGAGGGTTGGGAATGAGCAGTTCTTC. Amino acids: CASSQRPSGRVGNEQFF.

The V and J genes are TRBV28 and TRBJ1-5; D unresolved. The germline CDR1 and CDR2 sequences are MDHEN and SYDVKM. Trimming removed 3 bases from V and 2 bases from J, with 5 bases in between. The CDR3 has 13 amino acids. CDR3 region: CASSFLGNQPQHF. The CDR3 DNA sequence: TGTGCCAGCAGTTTTCTGGGCAATCAGCCCCAGCATTTT.

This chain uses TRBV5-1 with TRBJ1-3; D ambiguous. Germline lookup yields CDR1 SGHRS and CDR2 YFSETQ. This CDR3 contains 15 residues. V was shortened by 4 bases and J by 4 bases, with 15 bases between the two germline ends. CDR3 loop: CASSTGGVTGNTIYF. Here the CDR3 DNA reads TGCGCCAGCAGCACCGGTGGGGTAACGGGAAACACCATATATTTT.

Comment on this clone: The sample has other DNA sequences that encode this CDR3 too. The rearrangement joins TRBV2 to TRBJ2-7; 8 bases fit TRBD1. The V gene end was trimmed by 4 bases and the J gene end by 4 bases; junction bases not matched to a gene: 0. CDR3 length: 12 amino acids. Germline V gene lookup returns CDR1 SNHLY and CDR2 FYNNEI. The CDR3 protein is CASSGQGYEQYF. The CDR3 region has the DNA TGTGCCAGCAGTGGACAGGGGTACGAGCAGTACTTC.